This T cell receptor (beta chain) was sequenced during a study of blood T cells in healthy people across ages. This clonotype was picked up many times. Its antigen remains unidentified. Findings and limits, study-wide: Lack of knowledge of donor CMV status possibly confounded expanded clonotype changes. The lack of PBMC sorting stopped any conclusive naive versus antigen-experienced comparison.

With a J-beta primer mix and a sample-barcoded 5' primer, a second PCR ran roughly 6 to 12 cycles. TCRdb redid the calling of the 5' RACE reads with MiXCR, one entry per CDR3 protein. This sample has some 1.5 million distinct CDR3 sequences, with roughly 27% found just once. There are 14 residues in the CDR3. The germline gives CDR1 MGHRA, CDR2 YSYEKL. The V and J ends lost 2 bases and 12 bases respectively, with 17 bases between them. V gene TRBV4-1 combines with J gene TRBJ2-1, with D tentatively TRBD1 (6 bases). The material sequenced was blood. This receptor was obtained from a woman in her 30s in good health. CDR3 amino acids: CASSQPTGNDAQFF. CDR3 in DNA: TGCGCCAGCAGCCAACCGACAGGTAATGATGCGCAGTTCTTC.